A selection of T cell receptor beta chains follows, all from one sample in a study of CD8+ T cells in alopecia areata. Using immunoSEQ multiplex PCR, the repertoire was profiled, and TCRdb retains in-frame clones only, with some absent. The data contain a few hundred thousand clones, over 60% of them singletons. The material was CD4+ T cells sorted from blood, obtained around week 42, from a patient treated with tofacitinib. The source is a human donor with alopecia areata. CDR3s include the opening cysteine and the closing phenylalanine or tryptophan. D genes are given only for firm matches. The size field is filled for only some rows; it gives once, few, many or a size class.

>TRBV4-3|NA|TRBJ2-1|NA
CASSQPGVGNEQFF
TGCGCCAGCAGCCAACCAGGCGTAGGTAATGAGCAGTTCTTC
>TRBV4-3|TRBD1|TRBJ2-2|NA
CASKEGQGFTGELFF
TGCGCCAGCAAGGAAGGACAGGGGTTCACCGGGGAGCTGTTTTTT
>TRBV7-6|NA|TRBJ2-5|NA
CASTLDSFGETQYF
TGTGCCAGCACCCTCGACTCGTTTGGGGAGACCCAGTACTTC
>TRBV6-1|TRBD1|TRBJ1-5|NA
CASSARTGDYQPQHF
TGTGCCAGCAGTGCCCGGACAGGAGACTATCAGCCCCAGCATTTT
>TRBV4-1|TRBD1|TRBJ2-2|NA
CASSPGQGTARRELFF
TGCGCCAGCAGCCCCGGCCAAGGGACAGCAAGAAGGGAGCTGTTTTTT
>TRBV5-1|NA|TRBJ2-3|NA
CASSLGGTTDTQYF
TGCGCCAGCAGCTTGGGCGGGACCACAGATACGCAGTATTTT
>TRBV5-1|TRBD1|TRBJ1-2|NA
CASSRDSNYGYTF
TGCGCCAGCAGCCGGGACAGTAACTATGGCTACACCTTC
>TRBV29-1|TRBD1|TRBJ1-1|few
CSVEPGTGGFKAFF
TGCAGCGTTGAGCCCGGGACAGGGGGCTTTAAGGCTTTCTTT
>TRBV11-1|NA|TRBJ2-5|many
CASSLQGRNIQETQYF
TGTGCCAGCAGCTTACAGGGTCGGAATATCCAAGAGACCCAGTACTTC
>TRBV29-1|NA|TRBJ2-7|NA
CSVGLQAAYEQYF
TGCAGCGTTGGATTACAGGCGGCCTACGAGCAGTACTTC
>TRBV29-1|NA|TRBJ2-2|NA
CSVAQINTGELFF
TGCAGCGTTGCTCAGATTAACACCGGGGAGCTGTTTTTT
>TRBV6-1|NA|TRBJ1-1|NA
CASSERDNTEAFF
TGTGCCAGCAGTGAAAGGGATAACACTGAAGCTTTCTTT
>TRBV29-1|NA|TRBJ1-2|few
CSVEATISYTF
TGCAGCGTTGAAGCAACTATTAGCTACACCTTC
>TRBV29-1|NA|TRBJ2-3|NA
CSVEVRPRDTQYF
TGCAGCGTTGAAGTACGGCCGCGTGATACGCAGTATTTT